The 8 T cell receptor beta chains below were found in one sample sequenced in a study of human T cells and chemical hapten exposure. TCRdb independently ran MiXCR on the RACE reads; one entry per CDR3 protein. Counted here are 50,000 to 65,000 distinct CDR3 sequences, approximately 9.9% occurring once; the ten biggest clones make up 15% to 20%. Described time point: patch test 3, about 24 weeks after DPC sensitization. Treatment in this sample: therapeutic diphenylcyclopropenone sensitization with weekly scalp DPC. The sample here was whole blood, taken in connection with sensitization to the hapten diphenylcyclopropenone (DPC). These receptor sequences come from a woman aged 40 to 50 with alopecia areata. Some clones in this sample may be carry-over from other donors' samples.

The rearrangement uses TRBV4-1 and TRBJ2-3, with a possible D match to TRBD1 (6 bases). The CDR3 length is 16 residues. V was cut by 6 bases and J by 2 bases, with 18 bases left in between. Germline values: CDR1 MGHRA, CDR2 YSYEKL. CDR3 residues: CASSSTSLGATDTQYF. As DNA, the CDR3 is TGCGCCAGCAGTTCCACGTCTTTGGGGGCCACAGATACGCAGTATTTT.

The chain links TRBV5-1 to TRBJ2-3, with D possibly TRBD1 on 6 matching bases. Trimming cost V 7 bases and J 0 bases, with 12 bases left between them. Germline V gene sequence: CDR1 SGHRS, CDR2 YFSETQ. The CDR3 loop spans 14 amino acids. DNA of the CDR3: TGCGCCAGCCGAAAACAGGGTAGCACAGATACGCAGTATTTT. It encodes CASRKQGSTDTQYF.

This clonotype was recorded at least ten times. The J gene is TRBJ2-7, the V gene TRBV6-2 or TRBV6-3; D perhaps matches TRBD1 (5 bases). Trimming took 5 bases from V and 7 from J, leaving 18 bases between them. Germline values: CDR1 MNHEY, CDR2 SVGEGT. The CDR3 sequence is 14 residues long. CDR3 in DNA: TGTGCCAGCAGTCTCGGACACCAACAAAGGGAGCAGTACTTC. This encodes CASSLGHQQREQYF.

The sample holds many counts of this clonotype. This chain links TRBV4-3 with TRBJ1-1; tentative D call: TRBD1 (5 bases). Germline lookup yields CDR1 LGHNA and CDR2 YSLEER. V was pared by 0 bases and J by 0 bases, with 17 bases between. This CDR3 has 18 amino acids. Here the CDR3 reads CASSQDRGDLLMNTEAFF. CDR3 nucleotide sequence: TGCGCCAGCAGCCAAGATCGGGGCGATCTCCTTATGAACACTGAAGCTTTCTTT.

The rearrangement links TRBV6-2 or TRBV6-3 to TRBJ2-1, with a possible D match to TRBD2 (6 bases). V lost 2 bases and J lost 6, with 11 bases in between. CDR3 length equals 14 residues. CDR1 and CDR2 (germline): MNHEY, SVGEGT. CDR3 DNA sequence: TGTGCCAGCAGTTACCCCGGGCGGGGCAATGAGCAGTTCTTC. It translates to CASSYPGRGNEQFF.

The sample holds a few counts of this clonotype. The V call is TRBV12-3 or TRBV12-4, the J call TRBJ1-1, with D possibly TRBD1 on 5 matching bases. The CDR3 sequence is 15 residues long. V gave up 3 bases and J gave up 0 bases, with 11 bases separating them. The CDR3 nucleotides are TGTGCCAGCAGTTTTCCAGGGATCCTGAACACTGAAGCTTTCTTT. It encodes CASSFPGILNTEAFF.

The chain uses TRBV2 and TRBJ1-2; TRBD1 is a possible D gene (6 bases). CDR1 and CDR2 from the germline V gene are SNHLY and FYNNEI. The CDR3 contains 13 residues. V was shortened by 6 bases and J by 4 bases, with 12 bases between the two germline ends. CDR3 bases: TGTGCCAGCAGGGGGGCAGCTCTCTATGGCTACACCTTC. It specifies CASRGAALYGYTF.

The CDR3 DNA follows: TGTGCCAGCAGCGGGGACAGGCTGAACACTGAAGCTTTCTTT. The encoded protein is CASSGDRLNTEAFF. The chain links TRBV5-5 to TRBJ1-1; TRBD1 aligns across 8 bases. The CDR3 is 14 residues long. The germline CDR1 and CDR2 sequences are SGHKS and YYEKEE (reference sequence). The junction had 2 bases not matched to a gene; V was cut back by 4 bases and J by 0 bases.